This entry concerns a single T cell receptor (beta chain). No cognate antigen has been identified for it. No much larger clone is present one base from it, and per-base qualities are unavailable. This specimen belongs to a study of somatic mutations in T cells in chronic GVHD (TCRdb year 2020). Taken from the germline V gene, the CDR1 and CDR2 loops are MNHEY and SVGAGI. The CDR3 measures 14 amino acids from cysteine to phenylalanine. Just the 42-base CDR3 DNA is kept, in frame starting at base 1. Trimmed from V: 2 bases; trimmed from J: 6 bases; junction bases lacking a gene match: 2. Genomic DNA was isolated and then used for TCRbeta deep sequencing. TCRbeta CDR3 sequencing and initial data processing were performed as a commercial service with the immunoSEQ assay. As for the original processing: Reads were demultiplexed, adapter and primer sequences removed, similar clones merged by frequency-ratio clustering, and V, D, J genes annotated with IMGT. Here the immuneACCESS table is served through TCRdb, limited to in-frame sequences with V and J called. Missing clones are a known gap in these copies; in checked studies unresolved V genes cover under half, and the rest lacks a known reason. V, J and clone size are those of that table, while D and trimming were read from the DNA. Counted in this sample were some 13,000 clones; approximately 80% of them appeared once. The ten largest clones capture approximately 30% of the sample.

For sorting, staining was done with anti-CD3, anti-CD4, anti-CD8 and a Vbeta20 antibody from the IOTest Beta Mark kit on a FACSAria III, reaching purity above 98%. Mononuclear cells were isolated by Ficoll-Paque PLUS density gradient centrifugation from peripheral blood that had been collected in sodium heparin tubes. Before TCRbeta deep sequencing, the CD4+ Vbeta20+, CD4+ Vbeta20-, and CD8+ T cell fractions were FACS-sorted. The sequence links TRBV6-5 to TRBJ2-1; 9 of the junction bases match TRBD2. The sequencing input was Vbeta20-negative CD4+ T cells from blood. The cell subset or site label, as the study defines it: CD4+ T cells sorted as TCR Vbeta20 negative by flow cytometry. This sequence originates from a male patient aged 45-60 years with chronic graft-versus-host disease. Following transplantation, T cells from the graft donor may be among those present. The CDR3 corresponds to CASSYGTSLNEQFF. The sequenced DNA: TGTGCCAGCAGTTACGGGACTAGCCTCAATGAGCAGTTCTTC.